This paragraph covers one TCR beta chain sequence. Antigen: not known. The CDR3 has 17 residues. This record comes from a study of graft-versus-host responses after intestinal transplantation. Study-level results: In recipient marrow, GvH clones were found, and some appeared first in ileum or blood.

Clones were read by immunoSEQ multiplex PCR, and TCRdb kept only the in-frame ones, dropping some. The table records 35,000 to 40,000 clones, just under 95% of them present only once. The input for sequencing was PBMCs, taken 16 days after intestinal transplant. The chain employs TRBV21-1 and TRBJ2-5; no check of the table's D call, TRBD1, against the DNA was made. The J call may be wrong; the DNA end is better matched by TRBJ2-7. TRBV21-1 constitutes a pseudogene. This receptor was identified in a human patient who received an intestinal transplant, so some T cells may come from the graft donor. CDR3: CASSSWDRGMGDYEQYF. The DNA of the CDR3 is TGTGCCAGCAGCTCCTGGGACAGGGGGATGGGAGATTACGAGCAGTACTTC.